This T cell receptor (beta chain) derives from a study of blood T cell repertoires in COVID-19 (TCRdb year 2020). Some background on the complete study: The collaborator samples originated in the United States, Italy and Spain and spanned the acute and convalescent phases of COVID-19. The prospective study material was composed of cDNA or gDNA derived from T cells, B-cell-depleted T cells, or PBMCs. Deeply sampled blood TCRbeta repertoires from subjects exposed to, actively infected with, or recovered from COVID-19 were included in the dataset. The repertoires were released in a freely available public database intended as a resource for research on the immune response to SARS-CoV-2. Samples came from the ongoing ImmuneRACE study (first 160 participants) plus 1,254 subjects from 6 global collaborators. Nearly every sample came with metadata listing a de-identified subject ID, COVID-19 status, age in years and sex. Where HLA class I and class II types were available, the types were taken from metadata supplied by the sample provider, not from assay-based typing. General conclusions and limits of the study: The quantity of clinical and demographic metadata differed by source and by participant and was supplied without curation.

TCRbeta CDR3 regions were amplified from genomic DNA by means of the immunoSEQ Assay, a bias-controlled multiplex PCR. As for the original processing: Within the assay, amplification of reference gene primers was used to estimate how many nucleated cells each sample contained. Sequence reads were collapsed and filtered to measure the absolute abundance of every unique TCRbeta CDR3 rearrangement. For each sample, productive Simpson clonality was calculated as the square root of Simpson's diversity index over productive rearrangements. Not all clones reach the TCRdb copy of this immuneACCESS table, which keeps in-frame sequences only. Checked studies attribute under half of the gap to unresolved V genes and leave the rest unexplained. Clone size and the V and J calls come from that table; the DNA yielded D and trimming. Recorded for this sample are 430,000 or so clones; roughly 90% of them occurred a single time. The top ten clones comprise around 1.5% of the sample.

Of note for this clone: It has no known antigen specificity. No base quality values were provided; no much bigger clone lies one nucleotide off.

In the prospective study, participants were about 18 to 100 years old, resided in 24 geographic areas of the United States, and were enrolled through a virtual design. To assign participants to cohorts, the prospective study relied on clinical history that participants themselves reported in a screening survey and a study questionnaire. Exposed participants had been in contact, within 2 weeks of entering the study, with a person who had a PCR-confirmed or clinician-diagnosed case of COVID-19. Mobile phlebotomists in the prospective study collected whole blood, serum and a nasopharyngeal or oropharyngeal swab from every participant. Prospective study participants could optionally give additional blood draws and questionnaires over an approximately two-month period. Before DNA extraction, prospective study blood samples were shipped either frozen or at room temperature. From the germline V gene (reference sequence), CDR1 is LNHNV and CDR2 is YYDKDF. Trimmed from V: 5 bases; trimmed from J: 1 base; junction bases lacking a gene match: 4. From the cysteine up to the phenylalanine, the CDR3 has a length of 15 residues. Here the CDR3 DNA is all that survives: 45 bases in frame from base 1.

The chain is encoded by TRBV15 joined to TRBJ1-5, and 8 bases in between align with TRBD1. The sequenced sample was PBMCs or T cells enriched from blood (not recorded which). This receptor was obtained from a woman under 30 who had been exposed to COVID-19. The CDR3 has the sequence CATSADRGSNQPQHF. The nucleotide sequence is TGTGCCACCAGCGCTGACAGGGGAAGCAATCAGCCCCAGCATTTT.